These 25 T cell receptor beta chains were all obtained from the same sample, sequenced in a study of cytomegalovirus exposure and HLA in healthy donors. The data were produced by immunoSEQ multiplex PCR, yet TCRdb's version contains in-frame clones alone and is incomplete. The data contain over 120,000 clones, about 94% of them singletons. Sequenced material: PBMCs. Receptors originate from a man younger than 35 in good health and CMV-seropositive.

J is TRBJ2-7 and V is TRBV9, with TRBD2 matching 13 bases. CDR1 is SGDLS and CDR2 is YYNGEE in the germline V gene. V was pared by 7 bases and J by 5 bases, with 6 bases of the junction left unmatched. The CDR3 is 14 residues long. This chain's CDR3 is CASGGLAGDHEQYF. The CDR3 region has the DNA TGTGCCAGCGGAGGACTAGCGGGAGACCACGAGCAGTACTTC.

The rearrangement joins TRBV6-5 to TRBJ2-1, with 7 bases aligning to TRBD2. CDR1 and CDR2 (germline): MNHEY, SVGAGI. This CDR3 region has 13 residues. Trimming cost V 0 bases and J 12 bases; bases outside gene matches: 5. In DNA, the CDR3 is TGTGCCAGCAGTTACTCGTGGACGGGAGGGCAGTTCTTC. Amino acid sequence: CASSYSWTGGQFF.

This rearrangement joins TRBV28 to TRBJ1-5, with TRBD1 as a possible D gene (5 bases). CDR1 and CDR2 (germline): MDHEN, SYDVKM. Trimming pared 3 bases from V and 5 bases from J, leaving 11 bases between. The CDR3 has 14 amino acids. The CDR3: CASSFRQGDQPQHF. CDR3 coding DNA: TGTGCCAGCAGTTTTCGTCAGGGCGATCAGCCCCAGCATTTT.

This clone came up once. The rearrangement links TRBV2 to TRBJ2-1; 8 nucleotides align to TRBD2. The CDR3 loop spans 12 amino acids. With 6 bases clipped from V and 6 bases from J, the junction kept 1 base outside the gene matches. Germline CDR1 and CDR2: SNHLY and FYNNEI. Here the CDR3 reads CASRLAANEQFF. The CDR3 nucleotides read TGTGCCAGCAGACTAGCGGCCAATGAGCAGTTCTTC. Full variable domain (missing parts from reference TRBV2 and TRBJ2-1): EPEVTQTPSHQVTQMGQEVILRCVPISNHLYFYWYRQILGQKVEFLVSFYNNEISEKSEIFDDQFSVERPDGSNFTLKIRSTKLEDSAMYFCASRLAANEQFFGPGTRLTVL.

This CDR3 reads CASSIGTSGNTIYF. CDR3 DNA: TGTGCCAGCAGTATAGGGACAAGCGGAAACACCATATATTTT. This chain links TRBV28 with TRBJ1-3, with D perhaps matching TRBD1 (6 bases). V shed 5 bases and J shed 4 bases, with 12 bases lying between them. Germline V gene sequence: CDR1 MDHEN, CDR2 SYDVKM. The length of the CDR3 is 14 residues.

This chain links TRBV11-2 with TRBJ2-7; 11 positions agree with TRBD2. This CDR3 comprises 14 residues. V dropped 5 bases and J dropped 1; count of bases not matched to a gene: 1. Germline V gives CDR1 SGHAT, CDR2 FQNNGV. For the CDR3, the DNA is TGTGCCAGCAGCGGGACTAGCGGTTCCTACGAGCAGTACTTC. It encodes CASSGTSGSYEQYF.

The V and J genes are TRBV29-1 and TRBJ2-3; D not resolved. The germline gives CDR1 SQVTM, CDR2 ANQGSEA. The V end lost 8 bases, the J end lost 4 bases, and 10 bases lay between the germline ends. The CDR3 has 11 residues. CDR3 in DNA: TGCAGCACACACAGTTCAGATACGCAGTATTTT. Its protein is CSTHSSDTQYF.

The chain uses TRBV25-1 and TRBJ1-3, with D possibly TRBD1 on 5 matching bases. Germline CDR1 and CDR2: MGHDK and SYGVNS. The CDR3 is 14 residues long. Trimming took 4 bases from V and 7 from J, leaving 14 bases between them. CDR3 sequence: CASSGKGVPNTIYF. The CDR3 DNA sequence: TGTGCCAGCAGTGGAAAAGGGGTGCCGAACACCATATATTTT.

The gene calls are TRBV5-1 and TRBJ2-7; maybe TRBD1 (6 bases). This CDR3 spans 17 amino acids. Deletions cut 4 bases from V and 0 bases from J, with 20 bases between. Germline V CDR1 and CDR2: SGHRS, YFSETQ. The DNA for the CDR3 is TGCGCCAGCAGCGGATCACTGACAGGATTCAGCTCCTACGAGCAGTACTTC. This encodes CASSGSLTGFSSYEQYF. Together with reference TRBV5-1 and TRBJ2-7, the CDR3 gives the full variable domain: KAGVTQTPRYLIKTRGQQVTLSCSPISGHRSVSWYQQTPGQGLQFLFEYFSETQRNKGNFPGRFSGRQFSNSRSEMNVSTLELGDSALYLCASSGSLTGFSSYEQYFGPGTRLTVT.

The chain employs TRBV7-2 and TRBJ2-1; possibly TRBD2 for D (5 bases). Trimming pared 8 bases from V and 2 bases from J, leaving 13 bases between. Per germline, CDR1 SGHTA and CDR2 FQGNSA. This CDR3 contains 14 residues. As DNA, the CDR3 is TGTGCCAGCGGAGCCGGACTCGCCTACAATGAGCAGTTCTTC. Its protein is CASGAGLAYNEQFF.

V usage is TRBV6-1 and J usage is TRBJ1-1; TRBD1 matches at 9 bases. This CDR3 region has 13 residues. J gave up 5 bases and V 8 bases, and 6 bases lay outside the gene matches. CDR1 and CDR2 (germline): MNHNS, SASEGT. Written as DNA, the CDR3 is TGTGCCAGCTTGGACAGGGGAAGAACTGAAGCTTTCTTT. It encodes CASLDRGRTEAFF.

V is TRBV28 and J is TRBJ2-1; possibly TRBD2 for D (6 bases). The V end lost 6 bases, the J end lost 5 bases, and 14 bases lay between the germline ends. Germline-derived CDR1 and CDR2 are MDHEN and SYDVKM. This CDR3 is built from 14 residues. The CDR3 coding sequence is TGTGCCAGCAGCATGACTAGTTTTCACAATGAGCAGTTCTTC. Translation: CASSMTSFHNEQFF.

The chain couples TRBV28 to TRBJ2-7, with TRBD1 matching over 10 bases. Germline loops: CDR1 MDHEN, CDR2 SYDVKM. Trimming removed 7 bases from V and 7 bases from J; junction bases left unmatched: 4. The CDR3 runs to 12 residues. The CDR3 DNA reads TGTGCCAGCACGGGACAGGGGAGGGAGCAGTACTTC. Translation: CASTGQGREQYF.

This chain joins TRBV5-1 and TRBJ2-3, with a possible D match to TRBD2 (5 bases). V gave up 0 bases and J gave up 5 bases, with 10 bases separating them. Germline V CDR1 and CDR2: SGHRS, YFSETQ. The CDR3 sequence is 14 residues long. The CDR3 nucleotides read TGCGCCAGCAGCTTGGGAGGGCCAGGAGATACGCAGTATTTT. Amino acid sequence: CASSLGGPGDTQYF.

The chain links TRBV19 to TRBJ2-7; tentative D call: TRBD1 (5 bases). Per the germline V gene, CDR1 is LNHDA and CDR2 is SQIVND (reference sequence). The V and J ends lost 4 bases and 2 bases respectively, with 15 bases between them. CDR3 length: 15 residues. The chain's CDR3 is CASSTVLDTTYEQYF. CDR3 in DNA: TGTGCCAGTAGTACCGTCTTGGACACCACCTACGAGCAGTACTTC.

The V and J genes are TRBV28 and TRBJ2-3; the match to TRBD2 covers 8 bases. Germline lookup yields CDR1 MDHEN and CDR2 SYDVKM. There are 16 residues in the CDR3. Unmatched junction bases numbered 10, after V lost 4 bases and J lost 4 bases. Written as DNA, the CDR3 is TGTGCCAGCAGTTCTCTAGCGGCGGGAGGAGCAGATACGCAGTATTTT. Translating it yields CASSSLAAGGADTQYF.

The rearrangement links TRBV29-1 to TRBJ2-5, with 10 positions matching TRBD2. Unmatched junction bases numbered 13, after V lost 7 bases and J lost 5 bases. Per the germline V gene, CDR1 is SQVTM and CDR2 is ANQGSEA. The CDR3 contains 15 residues. The CDR3 bases are TGCAGCGGTGCTCTAGCGGGAGCCCCCGCGGAGACCCAGTACTTC. It translates to CSGALAGAPAETQYF.

The gene calls are TRBV5-1 and TRBJ2-1; TRBD2 matches 13 bases. J gave up 4 bases and V 3 bases, and 4 bases lay outside the gene matches. The CDR3 consists of 16 residues. Per the germline V gene, CDR1 is SGHRS and CDR2 is YFSETQ. The CDR3 sequence: CASSSKTSGRYNEQFF. The CDR3 nucleotides are TGCGCCAGCAGCTCCAAGACTAGCGGGAGGTACAATGAGCAGTTCTTC.

This chain links TRBV7-3 with TRBJ2-1, with a weak D call TRBD1 (6 bases). The germline V and J ends were trimmed by 5 bases and 3 bases, with 8 bases remaining between them. Germline V gene sequence: CDR1 SGHTA, CDR2 FQGTGA. The CDR3 contains 13 residues. DNA of the CDR3: TGTGCCAGCAGCCCGACAGGCTACAATGAGCAGTTCTTC. It translates to CASSPTGYNEQFF.

This chain uses TRBV27 with TRBJ1-4; 10 positions agree with TRBD1. The CDR3 has 13 residues. V shed 3 bases, J shed 11 bases, and the junction held 3 bases outside the gene matches. Per the germline V gene, CDR1 is MNHEY and CDR2 is SMNVEV (reference sequence). CDR3 sequence reads: CASSFGQGGKLFF. CDR3 nucleotide sequence: TGTGCCAGCAGTTTTGGACAGGGGGGGAAACTGTTTTTT.

This clone has a single count. The chain carries TRBV6-1 and TRBJ1-6; D might be TRBD1 (5 bases). This CDR3 is 14 amino acids long. Trimming left V 6 bases short and J 7 bases short, with 13 bases between. Germline V gene sequence: CDR1 MNHNS, CDR2 SASEGT. The CDR3 DNA follows: TGTGCCAGCAGCCCGGGGGGTTCCAATTCACCCCTCCACTTT. This gives the protein CASSPGGSNSPLHF.

This clone was observed a single time. This chain joins TRBV5-1 and TRBJ2-1; 11 nucleotides agree with TRBD2. V lost 3 bases and J lost 3; bases outside the gene matches: 2. CDR1 and CDR2 from the germline V gene are SGHRS and YFSETQ. The CDR3 runs 15 residues. The CDR3: CASSWGLADYNEQFF. CDR3 nucleotides: TGCGCCAGCAGCTGGGGACTAGCGGACTACAATGAGCAGTTCTTC.

The chain is built from TRBV5-1 and TRBJ1-6, with 9 bases identical to TRBD1. V shed 3 bases, J shed 10 bases, and the junction held 8 bases outside the gene matches. The CDR3 runs 15 residues. Germline V lookup: CDR1 SGHRS, CDR2 YFSETQ. The CDR3 region is CASSSSGTGWSPLHF. The DNA of the CDR3 is TGCGCCAGCAGCTCCTCCGGGACAGGGTGGTCACCCCTCCACTTT.

The gene calls are TRBV5-4 and TRBJ2-3, with D possibly being TRBD2 (5 bases). The CDR3 sequence is 14 residues long. Trimming left V 1 base short and J 8 bases short, with 14 bases between. Per the germline V gene, CDR1 is SGHNT and CDR2 is YYREEE (reference sequence). CDR3 region: CASSLKLEMGTQYF. The CDR3 nucleotides are TGTGCCAGCAGCTTGAAACTAGAGATGGGTACGCAGTATTTT.

The CDR3 protein is CASSRTVIGGTEAFF. The DNA of the CDR3 is TGTGCCAGCAGTCGGACAGTGATTGGGGGCACTGAAGCTTTCTTT. The J gene is TRBJ1-1, the V gene TRBV2; tentatively, D is TRBD1 (6 bases). Trimming pared 5 bases from V and 4 bases from J, leaving 17 bases between. There are 15 residues in the CDR3. Germline loops: CDR1 SNHLY, CDR2 FYNNEI.